The clone carrying this T cell receptor beta chain was picked up a small number of times. Its antigen is still unknown. The CDR3 is 14 residues long. The V gene end was trimmed by 5 bases and the J gene end by 4 bases; junction bases not matched to a gene: 3. Germline-derived CDR1 and CDR2 are ENHRY and SYGVKD. The sample is drawn from a study of T cells in Graves' hyperthyroidism and ophthalmopathy. TCR beta CDR3 region amplification was performed from RNA transcripts. First-round RT-PCR of the TCR CDR3 relied on the HTBI primer set. Each CDR3 protein gets one entry after TCRdb re-called the multiplex PCR reads with MiXCR. The sample contains 250,000 to 300,000 distinct CDR3 sequences, around 15% of which appear only once. Study-level results: Model predictions of ophthalmopathy came a median 6.5 months before onset. Blood also showed most of the thyroid clonotypes that were expanded above 0.001.

The study defined stable Graves' hyperthyroidism as no ophthalmopathy progression within 18 months. Sequencing input: blood. The J gene is TRBJ1-4, the V gene TRBV10-3; 8 nucleotides line up with TRBD1. The clonotype comes from a woman aged 40-49 years with Graves' hyperthyroidism. Here the CDR3 reads CAISIDRGNEKLFF. The DNA for the CDR3 is TGTGCCATCAGTATCGACAGGGGTAATGAAAAACTGTTTTTT.